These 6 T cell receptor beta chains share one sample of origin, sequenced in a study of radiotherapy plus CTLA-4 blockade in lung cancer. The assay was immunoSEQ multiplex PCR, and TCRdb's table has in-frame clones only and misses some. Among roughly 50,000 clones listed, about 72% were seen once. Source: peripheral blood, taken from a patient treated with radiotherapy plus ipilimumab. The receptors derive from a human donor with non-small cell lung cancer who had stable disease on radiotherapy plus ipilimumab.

CDR3 in DNA: TGTGCCAGCAGTTTAAAGGGTAGCGGGGGGGTCCGGGAGACCCAGTACTTC. It translates to CASSLKGSGGVRETQYF. The rearrangement uses TRBV27 and TRBJ2-5; 11 bases match TRBD2. Germline V gene lookup returns CDR1 MNHEY and CDR2 SMNVEV (reference sequence). The CDR3 runs to 17 residues. V lost 2 bases and J lost 5; bases outside the gene matches: 10.

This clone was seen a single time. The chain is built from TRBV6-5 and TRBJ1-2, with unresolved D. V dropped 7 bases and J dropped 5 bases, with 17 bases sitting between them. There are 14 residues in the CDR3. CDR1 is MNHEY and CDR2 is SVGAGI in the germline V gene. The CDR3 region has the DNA TGTGCCAGCACCTCGGGAAGGGCGAGATATGGCTACACCTTC. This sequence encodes CASTSGRARYGYTF.

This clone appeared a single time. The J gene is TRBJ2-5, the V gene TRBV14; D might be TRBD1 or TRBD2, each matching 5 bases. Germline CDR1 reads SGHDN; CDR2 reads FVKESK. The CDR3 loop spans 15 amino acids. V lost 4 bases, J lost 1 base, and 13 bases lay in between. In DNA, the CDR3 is TGTGCCAGCAGCCGCCCGGGACCCTTCCAAGAGACCCAGTACTTC. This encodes CASSRPGPFQETQYF.

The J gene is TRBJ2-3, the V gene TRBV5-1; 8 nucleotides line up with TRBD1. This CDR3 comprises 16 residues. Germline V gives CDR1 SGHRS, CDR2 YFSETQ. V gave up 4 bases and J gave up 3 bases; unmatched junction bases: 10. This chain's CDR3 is CASSAGQGVWTDTQYF. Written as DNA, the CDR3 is TGCGCCAGCAGCGCCGGACAGGGAGTCTGGACAGATACGCAGTATTTT. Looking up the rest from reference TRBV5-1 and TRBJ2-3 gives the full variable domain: KAGVTQTPRYLIKTRGQQVTLSCSPISGHRSVSWYQQTPGQGLQFLFEYFSETQRNKGNFPGRFSGRQFSNSRSEMNVSTLELGDSALYLCASSAGQGVWTDTQYFGPGTRLTVL.

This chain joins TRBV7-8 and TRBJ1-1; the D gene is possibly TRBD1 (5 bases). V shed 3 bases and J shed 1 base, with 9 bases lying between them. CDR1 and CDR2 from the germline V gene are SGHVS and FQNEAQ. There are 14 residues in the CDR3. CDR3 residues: CASSFAGQNTEAFF. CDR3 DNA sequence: TGTGCCAGCAGCTTTGCAGGGCAGAACACTGAAGCTTTCTTT.

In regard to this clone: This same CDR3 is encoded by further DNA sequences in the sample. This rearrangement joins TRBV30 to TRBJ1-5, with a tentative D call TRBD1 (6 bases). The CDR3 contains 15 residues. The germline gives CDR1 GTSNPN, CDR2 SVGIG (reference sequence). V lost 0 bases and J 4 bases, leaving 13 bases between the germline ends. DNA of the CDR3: TGTGCCTGGAGTGTACGGGGCAGGGGTAATCAGCCCCAGCATTTT. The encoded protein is CAWSVRGRGNQPQHF.